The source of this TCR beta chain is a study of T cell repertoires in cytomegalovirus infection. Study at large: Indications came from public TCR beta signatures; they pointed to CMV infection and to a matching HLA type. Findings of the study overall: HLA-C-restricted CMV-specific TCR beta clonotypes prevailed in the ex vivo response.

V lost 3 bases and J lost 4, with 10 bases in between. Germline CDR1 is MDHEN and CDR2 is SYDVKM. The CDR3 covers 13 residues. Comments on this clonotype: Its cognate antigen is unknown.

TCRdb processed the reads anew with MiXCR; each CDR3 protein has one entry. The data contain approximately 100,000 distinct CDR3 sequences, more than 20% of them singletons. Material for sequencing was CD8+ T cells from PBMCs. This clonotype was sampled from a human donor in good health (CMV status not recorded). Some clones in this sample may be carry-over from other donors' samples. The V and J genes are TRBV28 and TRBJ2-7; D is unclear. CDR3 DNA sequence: TGTGCCAGCAGTTTCCGGTCCAGGTACGAGCAGTACTTC. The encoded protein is CASSFRSRYEQYF.